This T cell receptor (beta chain) stems from a study of neoadjuvant nivolumab and ipilimumab in lung cancer. Study details: Nivolumab 3 mg/kg was given days 1, 15 and 29, plus ipilimumab 1 mg/kg day 1 in combination.

Trimming took 5 bases from V and 1 from J, leaving 14 bases between them. This CDR3 has 15 amino acids. Germline CDR1 and CDR2: SGHTA and FQGTGA. Turning to this clone: Its specificity is not known.

Points from the study as a whole: Compared with tumor-adjacent uninvolved lung, resected tumors showed greater richness and clonality. TCR receptors were sequenced in few samples.

Here immunoSEQ multiplex PCR was the method, and the copy in TCRdb shows in-frame clones only, minus some. The sample carries 3,500 to 5,000 clones, over 60% recorded once. The sample in question was peripheral blood, obtained after neoadjuvant nivolumab, alone or with ipilimumab, at or shortly before surgery. The sequence derives from an adult with non-small cell lung cancer. The gene calls are TRBV7-3 and TRBJ1-1; D unresolved. The CDR3 spells CASSPLGGGNTEAFF. For the CDR3, the DNA is TGTGCCAGCAGCCCCCTGGGAGGAGGGAACACTGAAGCTTTCTTT.